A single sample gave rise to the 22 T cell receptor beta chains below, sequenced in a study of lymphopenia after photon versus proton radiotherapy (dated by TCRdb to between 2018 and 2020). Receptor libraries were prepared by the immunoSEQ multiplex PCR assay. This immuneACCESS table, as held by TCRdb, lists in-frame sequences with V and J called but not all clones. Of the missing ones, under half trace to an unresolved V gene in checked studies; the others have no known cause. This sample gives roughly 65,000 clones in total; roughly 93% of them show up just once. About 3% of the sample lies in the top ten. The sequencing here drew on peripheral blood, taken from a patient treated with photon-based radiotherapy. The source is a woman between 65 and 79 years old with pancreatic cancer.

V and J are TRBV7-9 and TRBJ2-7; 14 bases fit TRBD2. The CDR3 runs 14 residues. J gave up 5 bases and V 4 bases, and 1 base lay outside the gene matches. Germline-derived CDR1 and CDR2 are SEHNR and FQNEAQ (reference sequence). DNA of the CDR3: TGTGCCAGCAGCTGGGGACTAGCGGGAGACGAGCAGTACTTC. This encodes CASSWGLAGDEQYF.

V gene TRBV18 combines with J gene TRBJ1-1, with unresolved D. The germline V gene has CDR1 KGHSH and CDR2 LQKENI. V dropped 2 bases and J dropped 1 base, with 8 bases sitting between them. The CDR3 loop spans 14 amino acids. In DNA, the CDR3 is TGTGCCAGCTCACCAGGCGGGCGGAACACTGAAGCTTTCTTT. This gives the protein CASSPGGRNTEAFF.

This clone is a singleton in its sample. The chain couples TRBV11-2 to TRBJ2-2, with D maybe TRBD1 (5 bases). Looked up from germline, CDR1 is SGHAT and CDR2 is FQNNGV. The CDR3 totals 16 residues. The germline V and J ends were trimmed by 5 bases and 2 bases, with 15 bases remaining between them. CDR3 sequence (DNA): TGTGCCAGCAGCCTACTACCAGGGTCTAACACCGGGGAGCTGTTTTTT. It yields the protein CASSLLPGSNTGELFF.

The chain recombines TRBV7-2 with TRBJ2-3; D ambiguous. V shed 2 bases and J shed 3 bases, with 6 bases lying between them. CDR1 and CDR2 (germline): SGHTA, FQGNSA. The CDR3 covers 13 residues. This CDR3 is CASSLPETDTQYF. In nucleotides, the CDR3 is TGTGCCAGCAGCTTACCGGAAACAGATACGCAGTATTTT. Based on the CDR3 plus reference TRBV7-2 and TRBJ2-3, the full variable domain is GAGVSQSPSNKVTEKGKDVELRCDPISGHTALYWYRQSLGQGLEFLIYFQGNSAPDKSGLPSDRFSAERTGGSVSTLTIQRTQQEDSAVYLCASSLPETDTQYFGPGTRLTVL.

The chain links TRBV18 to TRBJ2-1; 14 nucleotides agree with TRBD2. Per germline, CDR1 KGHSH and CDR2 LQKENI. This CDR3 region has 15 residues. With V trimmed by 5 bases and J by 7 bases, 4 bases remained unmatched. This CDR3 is CASSATSGRANEQFF. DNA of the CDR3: TGTGCCAGCTCAGCGACTAGCGGGAGGGCTAATGAGCAGTTCTTC.

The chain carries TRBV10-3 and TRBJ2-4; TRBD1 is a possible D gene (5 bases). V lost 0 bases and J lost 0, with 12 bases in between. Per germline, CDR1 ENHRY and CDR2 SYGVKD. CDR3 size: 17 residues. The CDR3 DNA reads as TGTGCCATCAGTGAGTCAAGACAGTTACTAGCCAAAAACATTCAGTACTTC. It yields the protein CAISESRQLLAKNIQYF.

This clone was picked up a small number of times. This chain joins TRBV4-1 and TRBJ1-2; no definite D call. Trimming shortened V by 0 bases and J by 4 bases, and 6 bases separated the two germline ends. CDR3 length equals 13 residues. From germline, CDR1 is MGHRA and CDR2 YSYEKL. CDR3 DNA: TGCGCCAGCAGCCAAGAATCCCGCTATGGCTACACCTTC. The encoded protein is CASSQESRYGYTF.

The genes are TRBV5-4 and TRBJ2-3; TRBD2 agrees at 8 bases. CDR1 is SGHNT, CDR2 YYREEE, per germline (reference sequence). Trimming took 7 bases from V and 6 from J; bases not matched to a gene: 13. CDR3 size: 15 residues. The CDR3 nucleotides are TGTGCCAGCGGGTCCACGGGAGGGAGCCGGGATACGCAGTATTTT. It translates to CASGSTGGSRDTQYF.

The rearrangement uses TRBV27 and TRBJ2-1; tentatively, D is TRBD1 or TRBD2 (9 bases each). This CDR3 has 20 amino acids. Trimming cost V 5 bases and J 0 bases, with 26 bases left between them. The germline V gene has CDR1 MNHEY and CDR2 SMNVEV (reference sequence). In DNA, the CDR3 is TGTGCCAGCAGTGTCTCGACAGGGGGACTAGCCGATAGCTCCTACAATGAGCAGTTCTTC. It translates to CASSVSTGGLADSSYNEQFF.

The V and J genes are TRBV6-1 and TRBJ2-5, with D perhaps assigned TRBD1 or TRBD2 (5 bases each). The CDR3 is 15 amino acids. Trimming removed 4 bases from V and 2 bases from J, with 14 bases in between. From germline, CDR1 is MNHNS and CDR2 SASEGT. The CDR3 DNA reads TGTGCCAGCAGTGGTCGAGGGGCAGGGCAAGAGACCCAGTACTTC. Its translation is CASSGRGAGQETQYF.

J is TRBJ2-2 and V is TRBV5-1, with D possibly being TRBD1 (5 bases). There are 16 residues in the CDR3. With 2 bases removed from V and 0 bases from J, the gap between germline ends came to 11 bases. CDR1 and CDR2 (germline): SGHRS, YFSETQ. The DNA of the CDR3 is TGCGCCAGCAGCTTCGGACACCAATCGAACACCGGGGAGCTGTTTTTT. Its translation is CASSFGHQSNTGELFF.

This chain's CDR3 is CASSASSFATDTQYF. DNA of the CDR3: TGCGCCAGCAGCGCGTCTAGTTTTGCGACAGATACGCAGTATTTT. The chain has TRBV5-1 and TRBJ2-3, with D hard to call. The CDR3 consists of 15 residues. Trimming removed 4 bases from V and 3 bases from J, with 15 bases in between. Germline V gene data show CDR1 as SGHRS and CDR2 as YFSETQ.

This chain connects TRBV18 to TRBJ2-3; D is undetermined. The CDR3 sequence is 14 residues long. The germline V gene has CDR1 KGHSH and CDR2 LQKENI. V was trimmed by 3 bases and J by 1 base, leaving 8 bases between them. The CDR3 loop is CASSPQTGTDTQYF. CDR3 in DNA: TGTGCCAGCTCACCGCAAACAGGCACAGATACGCAGTATTTT.

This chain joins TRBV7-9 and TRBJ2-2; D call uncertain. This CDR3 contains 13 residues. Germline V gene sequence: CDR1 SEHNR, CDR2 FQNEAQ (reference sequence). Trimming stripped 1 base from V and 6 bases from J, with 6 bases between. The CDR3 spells CASSLEGSGELFF. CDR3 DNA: TGTGCCAGCAGCTTAGAAGGTTCCGGGGAGCTGTTTTTT.

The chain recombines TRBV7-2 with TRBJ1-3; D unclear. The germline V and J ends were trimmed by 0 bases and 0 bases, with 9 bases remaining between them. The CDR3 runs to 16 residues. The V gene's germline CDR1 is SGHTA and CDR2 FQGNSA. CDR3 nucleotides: TGTGCCAGCAGCTTAGCGCCGGGTTACTCTGGAAACACCATATATTTT. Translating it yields CASSLAPGYSGNTIYF.

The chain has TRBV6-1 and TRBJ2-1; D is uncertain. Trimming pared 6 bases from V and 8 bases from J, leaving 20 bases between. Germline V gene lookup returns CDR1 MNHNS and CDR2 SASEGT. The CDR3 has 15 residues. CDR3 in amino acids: CASSLGQTPSDEQFF. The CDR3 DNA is TGTGCCAGCAGCCTAGGGCAGACCCCTTCGGATGAGCAGTTCTTC.

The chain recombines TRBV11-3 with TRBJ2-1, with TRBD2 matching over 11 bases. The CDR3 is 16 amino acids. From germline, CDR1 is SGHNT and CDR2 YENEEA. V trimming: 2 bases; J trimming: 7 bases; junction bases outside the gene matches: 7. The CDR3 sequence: CASSLFGLAGGNEQFF. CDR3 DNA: TGTGCCAGCAGCTTATTTGGGCTAGCGGGAGGAAATGAGCAGTTCTTC.

Here the CDR3 DNA reads TGCGCCAGCAGCCTGGGGGGCGGGAGGATCCCCTACAATGAGCAGTTCTTC. Its translation: CASSLGGGRIPYNEQFF. V usage is TRBV5-1 and J usage is TRBJ2-1; 8 nucleotides match TRBD2. The CDR3 consists of 17 residues. Germline trimming cut 4 bases from V and 2 bases from J; bases unmatched to any gene: 11. CDR1 and CDR2 (germline): SGHRS, YFSETQ.

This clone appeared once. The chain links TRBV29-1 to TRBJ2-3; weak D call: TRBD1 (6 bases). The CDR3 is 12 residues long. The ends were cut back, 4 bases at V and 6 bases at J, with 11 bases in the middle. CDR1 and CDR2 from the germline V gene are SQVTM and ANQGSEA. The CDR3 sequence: CSVGTGPDTQYF. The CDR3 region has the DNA TGCAGCGTTGGCACAGGGCCCGATACGCAGTATTTT.

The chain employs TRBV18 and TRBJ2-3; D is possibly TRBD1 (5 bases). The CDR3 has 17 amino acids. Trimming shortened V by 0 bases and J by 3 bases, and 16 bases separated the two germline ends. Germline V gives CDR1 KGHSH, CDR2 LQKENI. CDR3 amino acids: CASSPPGVDPGTDTQYF. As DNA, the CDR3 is TGTGCCAGCTCACCACCAGGCGTGGATCCAGGGACAGATACGCAGTATTTT.

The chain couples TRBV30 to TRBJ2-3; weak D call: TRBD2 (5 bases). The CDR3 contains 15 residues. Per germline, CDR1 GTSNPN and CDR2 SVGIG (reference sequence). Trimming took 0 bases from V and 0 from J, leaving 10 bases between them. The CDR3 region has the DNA TGTGCCTGGAGTGTAACGGGCGGGAGCACAGATACGCAGTATTTT. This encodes CAWSVTGGSTDTQYF. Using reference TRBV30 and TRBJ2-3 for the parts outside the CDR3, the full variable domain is SQTIHQWPATLVQPVGSPLSLECTVEGTSNPNLYWYRQAAGRGLQLLFYSVGIGQISSEVPQNLSASRPQDRQFILSSKKLLLSDSGFYLCAWSVTGGSTDTQYFGPGTRLTVL.

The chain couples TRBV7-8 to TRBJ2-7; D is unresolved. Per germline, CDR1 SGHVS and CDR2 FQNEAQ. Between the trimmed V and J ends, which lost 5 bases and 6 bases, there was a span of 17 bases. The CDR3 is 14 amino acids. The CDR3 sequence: CASSTRSSSLEQYF. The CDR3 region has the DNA TGTGCCAGCAGCACCAGGTCCTCCTCCCTCGAGCAGTACTTC.